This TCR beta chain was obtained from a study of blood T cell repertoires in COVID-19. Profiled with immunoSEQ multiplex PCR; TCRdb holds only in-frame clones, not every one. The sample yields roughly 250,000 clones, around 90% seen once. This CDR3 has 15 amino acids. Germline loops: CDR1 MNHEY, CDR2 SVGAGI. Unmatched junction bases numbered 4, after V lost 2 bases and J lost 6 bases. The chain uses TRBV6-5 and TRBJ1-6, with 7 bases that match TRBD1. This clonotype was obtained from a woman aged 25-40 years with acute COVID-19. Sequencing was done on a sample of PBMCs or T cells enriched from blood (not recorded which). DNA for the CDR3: TGTGCCAGCAGTTACAGGGGACAGCTTAATTCACCCCTCCACTTT. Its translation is CASSYRGQLNSPLHF.